This is a list of T cell receptor beta chains from one sample in a study of shared T cell receptors in the human thymus. Clones were read by immunoSEQ multiplex PCR, and TCRdb kept only the in-frame ones, dropping some. The sample contains 700,000 or so clones, approximately 85% of which appear only once. This sample also belongs to another study, concerning human thymus T cells.

Sequencing input: thymocytes. The receptors come from a girl less than two years old with a congenital heart defect. The CDR3 runs from the conserved cysteine through the conserved F or W. The D gene is left open where the match is weak. A row's size may be missing; if present it is once, few, many or a size class.

D gene: TRBD1; V gene: TRBV6-5; J gene: TRBJ1-4; clone size: few; CDR3 DNA: TGTGCCAGCAGACACAGGGGCCGGTTTGAAAAACTGTTTTTT; CDR3 protein: CASRHRGRFEKLFF
D gene: -; V gene: TRBV19; J gene: TRBJ1-1; clone size: -; CDR3 DNA: TGTGCCAGCTCGTTGAACCCGGTGACTGAACAGGAATACATAGTGGCTTTCTTT; CDR3 protein: CASSLNPVTEQEYIVAFF
D gene: -; V gene: TRBV7-6; J gene: TRBJ1-2; clone size: -; CDR3 DNA: TGTGCCAGCAGCCCCCAAGGGAGGGGTAACTATGGCTACACCTTC; CDR3 protein: CASSPQGRGNYGYTF
D gene: TRBD1; V gene: TRBV5-1; J gene: TRBJ1-2; clone size: -; CDR3 DNA: TGCGCCAGCAGCTCCAGGACAGGCGGGCCTGGTGGCTACACCTTC; CDR3 protein: CASSSRTGGPGGYTF
D gene: TRBD1; V gene: TRBV7-8; J gene: TRBJ2-7; clone size: -; CDR3 DNA: TGTGCCAGCAGCCTCTCGGGACAGGGCTACGAGCAGTACTTC; CDR3 protein: CASSLSGQGYEQYF
D gene: -; V gene: TRBV15; J gene: TRBJ1-1; clone size: -; CDR3 DNA: TGTGCCACCAGCAGAGATCCTTGGGGACATCTGAACACTGAAGCTTTCTTT; CDR3 protein: CATSRDPWGHLNTEAFF
D gene: TRBD2; V gene: TRBV28; J gene: TRBJ2-3; clone size: -; CDR3 DNA: TGTGCCAGCAAGACTAGCAGGCCAGATACGCAGTATTTT; CDR3 protein: CASKTSRPDTQYF
D gene: TRBD1; V gene: TRBV28; J gene: TRBJ1-3; clone size: -; CDR3 DNA: TGTGCCAGCAGTATTCGACAGGGGGCTACTGGAAACACCATATATTTT; CDR3 protein: CASSIRQGATGNTIYF
D gene: -; V gene: TRBV5-1; J gene: TRBJ1-5; clone size: few; CDR3 DNA: TGCGCCAGCAGCTTGGCACAGGATCAGCCCCAGCATTTT; CDR3 protein: CASSLAQDQPQHF
D gene: -; V gene: TRBV7-9; J gene: TRBJ1-2; clone size: -; CDR3 DNA: TGTGCCACCCCATCCGGAGGCTCCGGTGGCTACACCTTC; CDR3 protein: CATPSGGSGGYTF
D gene: -; V gene: TRBV6-5; J gene: TRBJ2-5; clone size: -; CDR3 DNA: TGTGCCAGCAGTTACACTCAACTACTGCGACAAGAGACCCAGTACTTC; CDR3 protein: CASSYTQLLRQETQYF
D gene: TRBD1; V gene: TRBV6-5; J gene: TRBJ2-7; clone size: once; CDR3 DNA: TGTGCCAGCAGTTACGGACAGGGGGCCTACGAGCAGTACTTC; CDR3 protein: CASSYGQGAYEQYF
D gene: -; V gene: TRBV27; J gene: TRBJ2-7; clone size: -; CDR3 DNA: TGTGCCAGCAGTGACCCGACAGTCTCCTACGAGCAGTACTTC; CDR3 protein: CASSDPTVSYEQYF
D gene: TRBD1; V gene: TRBV11-3; J gene: TRBJ1-1; clone size: -; CDR3 DNA: TGTGCCAGCAGTTACAGGGGGGGGACTGAAGCTTTCTTT; CDR3 protein: CASSYRGGTEAFF
D gene: -; V gene: TRBV21-1; J gene: TRBJ1-1; clone size: -; CDR3 DNA: TGTGCCAGCACGGGGGGGTCCGAAACTGAAGCTTTCTTT; CDR3 protein: CASTGGSETEAFF
D gene: -; V gene: TRBV19; J gene: TRBJ1-1; clone size: -; CDR3 DNA: TGTGCCAGTAGTAAGACAGTGAACACTGAAGCTTTCTTT; CDR3 protein: CASSKTVNTEAFF
D gene: -; V gene: TRBV6-7; J gene: TRBJ2-3; clone size: -; CDR3 DNA: TGTGCCAGCCGAGGAGAAGGCCCAGGGTCCACAGATACGCAGTATTTT; CDR3 protein: CASRGEGPGSTDTQYF
D gene: -; V gene: TRBV27; J gene: TRBJ2-3; clone size: -; CDR3 DNA: TGTGCCAGCAGCAACCCGGGACATAGCACAGATACGCAGTATTTT; CDR3 protein: CASSNPGHSTDTQYF
D gene: TRBD2; V gene: TRBV5-6; J gene: TRBJ2-3; clone size: -; CDR3 DNA: TGTGCCAGCAGCAGCCCTGGGGGGGATAGCACAGATACGCAGTATTTT; CDR3 protein: CASSSPGGDSTDTQYF
D gene: TRBD1; V gene: TRBV2; J gene: TRBJ1-2; clone size: -; CDR3 DNA: TGTGCCAGCGGACAGGGAGGATTGAGTGGCTACACCTTC; CDR3 protein: CASGQGGLSGYTF
D gene: TRBD1; V gene: TRBV6-6; J gene: TRBJ1-2; clone size: -; CDR3 DNA: TGTGCCAGCAGCCAAACAGACAGGGTTCCTTATGGCTACACCTTC; CDR3 protein: CASSQTDRVPYGYTF
D gene: TRBD2; V gene: TRBV13; J gene: TRBJ2-3; clone size: -; CDR3 DNA: TGTGCCAGCACCCCTAGCGGGGGTGACAGCACAGATACGCAGTATTTT; CDR3 protein: CASTPSGGDSTDTQYF
D gene: -; V gene: TRBV6-5; J gene: TRBJ2-7; clone size: -; CDR3 DNA: TGTGCCAGCAGTTATTCCAGAACCTACGAGCAGTACTTC; CDR3 protein: CASSYSRTYEQYF
D gene: -; V gene: TRBV6-5; J gene: TRBJ1-5; clone size: -; CDR3 DNA: TGTGCCAGCACCCTAGACAGTCGATCGGATCAGCCCCAGCATTTT; CDR3 protein: CASTLDSRSDQPQHF
D gene: -; V gene: TRBV4-1; J gene: TRBJ1-5; clone size: -; CDR3 DNA: TGCGCCAGCAGCCAAGAGAGGGTCCCTCAGCCCCAGCATTTT; CDR3 protein: CASSQERVPQPQHF
D gene: -; V gene: TRBV30; J gene: TRBJ1-2; clone size: few; CDR3 DNA: TGTGCCTGGAGTCCTGGGGGACATCCAAACCCGGAGAAAGGCTACACCTTC; CDR3 protein: CAWSPGGHPNPEKGYTF
D gene: TRBD2; V gene: TRBV7-6; J gene: TRBJ2-1; clone size: -; CDR3 DNA: TGTGCCAGCAGCCCGGGACTAGCGGGGGGGCATAACAATGAGCAGTTCTTC; CDR3 protein: CASSPGLAGGHNNEQFF
D gene: -; V gene: TRBV27; J gene: TRBJ2-7; clone size: -; CDR3 DNA: TGTGCCAGCAGCCTCGGGACTTACCACGAGCAGTACTTC; CDR3 protein: CASSLGTYHEQYF
D gene: TRBD1; V gene: TRBV11-2; J gene: TRBJ1-1; clone size: -; CDR3 DNA: TGTGCCAGCAGCCTAGACAGGGGGCTATCGAACACTGAAGCTTTCTTT; CDR3 protein: CASSLDRGLSNTEAFF
D gene: -; V gene: TRBV18; J gene: TRBJ2-1; clone size: -; CDR3 DNA: TGTGCCAGCTCACCAATCTATGAGCAGTTCTTC; CDR3 protein: CASSPIYEQFF
D gene: -; V gene: TRBV7-9; J gene: TRBJ2-7; clone size: -; CDR3 DNA: TGTGCCAGCAGCTACTTGAGCCCGTCCGTGCACCGTGCCTACGAGCAGTACTTC; CDR3 protein: CASSYLSPSVHRAYEQYF
D gene: -; V gene: TRBV27; J gene: TRBJ1-4; clone size: -; CDR3 DNA: TGTGCCAGCAGTGATACCGGGAAATTTAATGAAAAACTGTTTTTT; CDR3 protein: CASSDTGKFNEKLFF
D gene: TRBD1; V gene: TRBV7-6; J gene: TRBJ2-7; clone size: -; CDR3 DNA: TGTGCCAGCAGCTTAGTTGTACCCCGGGACAGGACCTACAACGAGCAGTACTTC; CDR3 protein: CASSLVVPRDRTYNEQYF
D gene: TRBD1; V gene: TRBV28; J gene: TRBJ2-7; clone size: -; CDR3 DNA: TGTGCCAGCAGTTTACATGCCGGACAGGGTGGGGCCGGCGAGCAGTACTTC; CDR3 protein: CASSLHAGQGGAGEQYF
D gene: -; V gene: TRBV30; J gene: TRBJ1-1; clone size: -; CDR3 DNA: TGTGCCTGGAGGGAACAGGGTGGTAAGCGTGGAACTTTCTTT; CDR3 protein: CAWREQGGKRGTFF
D gene: -; V gene: TRBV27; J gene: TRBJ1-2; clone size: -; CDR3 DNA: TGTGCCAGCAGTCCGGACAGCCCCAGGGTGTATGAGGGCTACACCTTC; CDR3 protein: CASSPDSPRVYEGYTF
D gene: -; V gene: TRBV27; J gene: TRBJ2-3; clone size: -; CDR3 DNA: TGTGCCAGCAGTTTAACACCTAGCACAGATACGCAGTATTTT; CDR3 protein: CASSLTPSTDTQYF
D gene: -; V gene: TRBV5-4; J gene: TRBJ2-3; clone size: -; CDR3 DNA: TGTGCCAGCAGCTCCCCCTGGGGGCAGCCCACAGATACGCAGTATTTT; CDR3 protein: CASSSPWGQPTDTQYF
D gene: TRBD1; V gene: TRBV5-6; J gene: TRBJ1-4; clone size: -; CDR3 DNA: TGTGCCAGCAGCTTGACGGCAGGGGGCGAGAGTGGTGAAAAACTGTTTTTT; CDR3 protein: CASSLTAGGESGEKLFF
D gene: TRBD1; V gene: TRBV28; J gene: TRBJ1-1; clone size: once; CDR3 DNA: TGTGCCAGCAGACAGGGGGTCACTGAAGCTTTCTTT; CDR3 protein: CASRQGVTEAFF
D gene: TRBD2; V gene: TRBV4-3; J gene: TRBJ2-7; clone size: -; CDR3 DNA: TGCGCCAGCAGCCATAATAATCGCTACGGGACTAGCTTAGCCAGGGGTCCCCACGAGCAGTACTTC; CDR3 protein: CASSHNNRYGTSLARGPHEQYF
D gene: -; V gene: TRBV7-2; J gene: TRBJ1-3; clone size: -; CDR3 DNA: TGTGCCAGCAGCTTATGGACAGATTCTGTCATATATTTT; CDR3 protein: CASSLWTDSVIYF
D gene: -; V gene: TRBV5-4; J gene: TRBJ2-2; clone size: -; CDR3 DNA: TGTGCCAGCAGCTGGATAGCCAGGGCGAACACCGGGGAGCTGTTTTTT; CDR3 protein: CASSWIARANTGELFF
D gene: TRBD1; V gene: TRBV27; J gene: TRBJ1-5; clone size: -; CDR3 DNA: TGTGCCAGCTCCGACAGGGGGCGCCGATTTAATCAGCCCCAGCATTTT; CDR3 protein: CASSDRGRRFNQPQHF
D gene: TRBD2; V gene: TRBV9; J gene: TRBJ2-7; clone size: -; CDR3 DNA: TGTGCCAGCAGCCCCCAACGGAGCGGGGGGGCCCACGAGCAGTACTTC; CDR3 protein: CASSPQRSGGAHEQYF
D gene: TRBD1; V gene: TRBV11-2; J gene: TRBJ1-6; clone size: few; CDR3 DNA: TGTGCCAGCAGCCCCGGGGGCAGGGGGCCTGGTTCACCCCTCCACTTT; CDR3 protein: CASSPGGRGPGSPLHF